Reported below is one T cell receptor beta chain. Its antigen is unidentified. The sample belongs to a study of T cells in Graves' hyperthyroidism and ophthalmopathy. Looking at the study overall: Prior to any treatment, at the point of initial diagnosis, peripheral blood was collected. Findings and limits, study-wide: In the blood, most expanded thyroid clonotypes above 0.001 appeared as well.

In patients aged 18 to 65, hyperthyroidism was newly diagnosed, with duration under 2 months. The diagnostic basis comprised clinical symptoms, serum thyroxine and TRAb, thyroid ultrasound and orbital computed tomography. Amplification targeted TCR beta CDR3 regions from RNA transcripts. The HTBI set primed first-round TCR CDR3 RT-PCR. TCRdb independently ran MiXCR on the multiplex PCR reads; one entry per CDR3 protein. The table has some 460,000 distinct CDR3 sequences, about a sixth seen once. The germline V and J ends were trimmed by 0 bases and 3 bases, with 15 bases remaining between them. The V gene's germline CDR1 is LGHNA and CDR2 YSLEER. The CDR3 contains 17 residues.

Sequences were obtained from blood. The sequence derives from a woman between 18 and 29 years old with Graves' hyperthyroidism. The chain is built from TRBV4-3 and TRBJ2-1; D uncertain. The DNA for the CDR3 is TGCGCCAGCAGCCAAGATCTTGTGCAGCAGTTCTACAATGAGCAGTTCTTC. This sequence encodes CASSQDLVQQFYNEQFF.